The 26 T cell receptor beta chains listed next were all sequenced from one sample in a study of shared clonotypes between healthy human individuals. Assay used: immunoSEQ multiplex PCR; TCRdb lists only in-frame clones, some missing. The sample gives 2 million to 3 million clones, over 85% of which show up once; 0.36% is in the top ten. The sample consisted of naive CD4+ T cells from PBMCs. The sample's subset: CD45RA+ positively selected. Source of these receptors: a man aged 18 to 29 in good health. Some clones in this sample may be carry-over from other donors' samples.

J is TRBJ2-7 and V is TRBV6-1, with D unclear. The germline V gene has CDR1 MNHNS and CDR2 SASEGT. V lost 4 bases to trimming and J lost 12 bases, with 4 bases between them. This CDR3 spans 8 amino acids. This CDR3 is CASSGGYF. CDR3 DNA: TGTGCCAGCAGTGGAGGGTACTTC.

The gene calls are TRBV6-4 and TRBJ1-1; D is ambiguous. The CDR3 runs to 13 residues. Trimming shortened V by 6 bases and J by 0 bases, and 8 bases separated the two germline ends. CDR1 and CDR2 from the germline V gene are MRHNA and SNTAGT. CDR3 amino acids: CASRSDLNTEAFF. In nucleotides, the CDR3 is TGTGCCAGCAGATCGGATCTGAACACTGAAGCTTTCTTT.

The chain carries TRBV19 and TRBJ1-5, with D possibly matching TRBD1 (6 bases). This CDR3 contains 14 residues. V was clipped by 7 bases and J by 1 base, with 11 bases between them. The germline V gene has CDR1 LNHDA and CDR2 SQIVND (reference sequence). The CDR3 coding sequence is TGTGCCAGTAATTGGCAGGGGAGCAATCAGCCCCAGCATTTT. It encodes CASNWQGSNQPQHF.

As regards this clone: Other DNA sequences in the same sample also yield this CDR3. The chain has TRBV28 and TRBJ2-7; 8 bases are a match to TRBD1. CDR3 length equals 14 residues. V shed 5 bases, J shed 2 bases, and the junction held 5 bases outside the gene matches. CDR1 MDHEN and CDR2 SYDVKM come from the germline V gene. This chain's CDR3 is CASSTNRGTYEQYF. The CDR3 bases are TGTGCCAGCAGTACGAACAGGGGGACCTACGAGCAGTACTTC.

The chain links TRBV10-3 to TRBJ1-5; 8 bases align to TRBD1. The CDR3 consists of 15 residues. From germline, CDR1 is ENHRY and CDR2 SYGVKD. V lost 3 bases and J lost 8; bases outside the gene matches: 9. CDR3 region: CAISEKTGDLEPQHF. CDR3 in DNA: TGTGCCATCAGTGAAAAGACAGGGGACCTTGAGCCCCAGCATTTT.

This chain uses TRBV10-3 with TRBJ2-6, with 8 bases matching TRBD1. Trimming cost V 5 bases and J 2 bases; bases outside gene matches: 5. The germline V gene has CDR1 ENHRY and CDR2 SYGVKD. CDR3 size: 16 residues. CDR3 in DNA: TGTGCCATCAGTCGGACGACAGGGGCTGGGGCCAACGTCCTGACTTTC. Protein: CAISRTTGAGANVLTF.

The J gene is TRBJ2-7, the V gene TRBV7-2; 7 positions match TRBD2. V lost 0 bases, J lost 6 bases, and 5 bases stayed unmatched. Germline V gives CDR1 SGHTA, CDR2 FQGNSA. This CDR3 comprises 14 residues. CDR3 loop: CASSLAGGPLEQYF. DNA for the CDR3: TGTGCCAGCAGCTTAGCGGGAGGGCCTCTCGAGCAGTACTTC.

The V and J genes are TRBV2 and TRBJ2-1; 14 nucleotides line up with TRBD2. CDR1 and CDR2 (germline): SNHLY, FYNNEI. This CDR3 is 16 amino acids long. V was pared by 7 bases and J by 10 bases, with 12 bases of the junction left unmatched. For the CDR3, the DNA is TGTGCCAGCAAATTACTCGGGACTAGCGGGAGTGTGGAGCAGTTCTTC. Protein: CASKLLGTSGSVEQFF.

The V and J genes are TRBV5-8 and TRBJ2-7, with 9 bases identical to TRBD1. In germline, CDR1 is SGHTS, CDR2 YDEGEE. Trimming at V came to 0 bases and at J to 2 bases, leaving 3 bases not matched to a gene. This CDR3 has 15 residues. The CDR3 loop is CASSLGQGEAYEQYF. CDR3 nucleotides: TGTGCCAGCAGCTTGGGACAGGGGGAGGCCTACGAGCAGTACTTC.

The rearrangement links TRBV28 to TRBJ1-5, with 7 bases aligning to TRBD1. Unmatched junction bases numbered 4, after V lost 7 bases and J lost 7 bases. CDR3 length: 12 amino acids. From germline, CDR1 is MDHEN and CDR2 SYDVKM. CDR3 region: CASTQGGQPQHF. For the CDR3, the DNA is TGTGCCAGCACGCAGGGGGGACAGCCCCAGCATTTT.

CDR3 amino acids: CASSQDLAYEQFF. CDR3 in DNA: TGCGCCAGCAGCCAAGATTTAGCCTATGAGCAGTTCTTC. This sequence joins TRBV4-3 and TRBJ2-1; D is uncertain. The CDR3 is 13 amino acids. Trimming left V 0 bases short and J 8 bases short, with 8 bases between. In germline, CDR1 is LGHNA, CDR2 YSLEER.

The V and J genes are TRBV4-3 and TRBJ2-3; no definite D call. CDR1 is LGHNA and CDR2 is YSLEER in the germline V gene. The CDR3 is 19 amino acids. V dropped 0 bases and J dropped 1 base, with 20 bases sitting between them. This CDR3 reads CASSQERWLTTPGTDTQYF. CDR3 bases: TGCGCCAGCAGCCAAGAGCGCTGGCTGACGACTCCCGGCACAGATACGCAGTATTTT.

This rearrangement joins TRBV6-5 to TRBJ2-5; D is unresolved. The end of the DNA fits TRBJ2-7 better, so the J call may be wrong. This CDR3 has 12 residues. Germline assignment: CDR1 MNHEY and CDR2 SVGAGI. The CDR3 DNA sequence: TGTGCCAGCGAACGTGGATCCTACGAGCAGTACTTC. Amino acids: CASERGSYEQYF.

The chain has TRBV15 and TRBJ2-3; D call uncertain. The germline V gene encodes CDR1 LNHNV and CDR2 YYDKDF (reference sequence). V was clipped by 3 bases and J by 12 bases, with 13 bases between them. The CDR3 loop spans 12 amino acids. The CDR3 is CATSRAHESQYF. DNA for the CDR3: TGTGCCACCAGCAGGGCCCACGAGTCACAGTATTTT.

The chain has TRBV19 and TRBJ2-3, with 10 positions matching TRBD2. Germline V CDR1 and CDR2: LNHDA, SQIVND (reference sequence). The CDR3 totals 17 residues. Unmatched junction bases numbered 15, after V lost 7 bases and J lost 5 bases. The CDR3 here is CASTPVGSGRLRDTQYF. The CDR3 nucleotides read TGTGCCAGTACCCCCGTTGGTAGCGGGAGGTTGAGAGATACGCAGTATTTT.

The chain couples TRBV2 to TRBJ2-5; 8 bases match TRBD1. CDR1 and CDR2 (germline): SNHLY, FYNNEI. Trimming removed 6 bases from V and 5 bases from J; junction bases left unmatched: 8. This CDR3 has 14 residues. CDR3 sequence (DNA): TGTGCCAGCAGGGTGACAGGGGCGCCCGAGACCCAGTACTTC. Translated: CASRVTGAPETQYF.

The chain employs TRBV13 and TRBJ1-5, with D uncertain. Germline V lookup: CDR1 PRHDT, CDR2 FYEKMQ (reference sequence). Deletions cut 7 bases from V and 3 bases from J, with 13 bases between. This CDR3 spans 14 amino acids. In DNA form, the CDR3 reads TGTGCCAGCACCTCCGGCGGGAACAATCAGCCCCAGCATTTT. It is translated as CASTSGGNNQPQHF.

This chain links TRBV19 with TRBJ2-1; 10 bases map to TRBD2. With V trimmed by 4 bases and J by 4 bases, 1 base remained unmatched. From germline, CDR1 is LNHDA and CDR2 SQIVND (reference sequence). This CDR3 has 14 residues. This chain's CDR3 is CASSKAGGYNEQFF. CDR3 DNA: TGTGCCAGTAGTAAAGCGGGAGGGTACAATGAGCAGTTCTTC.

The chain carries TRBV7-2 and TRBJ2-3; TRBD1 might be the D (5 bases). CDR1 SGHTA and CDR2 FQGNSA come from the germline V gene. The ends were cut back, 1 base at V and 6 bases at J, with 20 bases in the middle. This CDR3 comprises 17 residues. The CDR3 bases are TGTGCCAGCAGCTTAGTTGGCTCTCCAGGGTCCTCTGATACGCAGTATTTT. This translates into CASSLVGSPGSSDTQYF.

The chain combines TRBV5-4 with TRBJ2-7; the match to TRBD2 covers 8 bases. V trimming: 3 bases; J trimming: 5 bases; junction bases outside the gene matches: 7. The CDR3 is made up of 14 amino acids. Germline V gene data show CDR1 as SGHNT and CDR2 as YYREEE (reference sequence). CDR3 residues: CASSWGGLDDEQYF. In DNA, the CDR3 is TGTGCCAGCAGCTGGGGGGGACTAGACGACGAGCAGTACTTC.

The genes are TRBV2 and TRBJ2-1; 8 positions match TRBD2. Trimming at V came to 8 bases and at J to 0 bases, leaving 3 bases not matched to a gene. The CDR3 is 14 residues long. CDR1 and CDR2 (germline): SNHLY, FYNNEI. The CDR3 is CASGLASSYNEQFF. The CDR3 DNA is TGTGCCAGCGGACTAGCAAGCTCCTACAATGAGCAGTTCTTC.

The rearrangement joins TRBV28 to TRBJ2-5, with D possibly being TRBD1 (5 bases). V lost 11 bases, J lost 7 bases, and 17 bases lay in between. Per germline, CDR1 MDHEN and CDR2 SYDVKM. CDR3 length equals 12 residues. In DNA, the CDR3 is TGTGCCTGCGGTCCAGGGTTCGGGACCCAGTACTTC. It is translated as CACGPGFGTQYF.

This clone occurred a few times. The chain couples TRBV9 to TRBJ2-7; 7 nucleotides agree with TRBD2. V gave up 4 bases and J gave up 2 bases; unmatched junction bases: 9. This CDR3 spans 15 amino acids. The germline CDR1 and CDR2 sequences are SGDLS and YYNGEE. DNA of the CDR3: TGTGCCAGCAGCCGTAGTGGGGGGGGACCCTACGAGCAGTACTTC. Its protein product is CASSRSGGGPYEQYF.

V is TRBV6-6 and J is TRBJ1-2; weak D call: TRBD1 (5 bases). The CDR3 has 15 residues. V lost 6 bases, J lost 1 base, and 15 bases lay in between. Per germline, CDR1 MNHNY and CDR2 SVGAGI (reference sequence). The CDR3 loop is CASSRTRDRNYGYTF. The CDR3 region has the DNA TGTGCCAGCAGCCGGACCCGGGACCGTAACTATGGCTACACCTTC.

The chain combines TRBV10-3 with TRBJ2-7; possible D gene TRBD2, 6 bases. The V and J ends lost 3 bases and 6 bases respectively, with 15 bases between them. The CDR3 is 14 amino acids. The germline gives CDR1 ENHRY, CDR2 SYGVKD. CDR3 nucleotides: TGTGCCATCAGTGAACTCGGAGGGGACCGCGAGCAGTACTTC. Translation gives CAISELGGDREQYF.

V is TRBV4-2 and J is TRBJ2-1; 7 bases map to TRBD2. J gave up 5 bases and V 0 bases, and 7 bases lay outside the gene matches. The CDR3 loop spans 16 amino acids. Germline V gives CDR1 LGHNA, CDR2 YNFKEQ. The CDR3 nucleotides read TGTGCCAGCAGCCAAGAAGTGCGGGAGATCAACAATGAGCAGTTCTTC. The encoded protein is CASSQEVREINNEQFF.